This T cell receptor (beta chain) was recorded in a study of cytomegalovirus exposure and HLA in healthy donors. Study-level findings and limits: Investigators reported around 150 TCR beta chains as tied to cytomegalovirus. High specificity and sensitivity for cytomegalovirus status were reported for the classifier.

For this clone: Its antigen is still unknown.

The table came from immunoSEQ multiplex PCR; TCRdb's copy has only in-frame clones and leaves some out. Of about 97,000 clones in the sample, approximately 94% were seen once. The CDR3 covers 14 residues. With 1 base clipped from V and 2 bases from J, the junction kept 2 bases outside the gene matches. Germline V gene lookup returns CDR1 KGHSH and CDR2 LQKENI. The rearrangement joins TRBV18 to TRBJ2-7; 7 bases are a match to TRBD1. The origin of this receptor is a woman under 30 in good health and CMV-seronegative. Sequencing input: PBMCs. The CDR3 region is CASSPLQGAYEQYF. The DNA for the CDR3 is TGTGCCAGCTCACCACTTCAGGGGGCCTACGAGCAGTACTTC.